These 32 T cell receptor beta chains came from one sample sequenced in a study of shared clonotypes between healthy human individuals. TCRdb's table, derived via immunoSEQ multiplex PCR, lists solely in-frame clones and lacks some. Seen here are 450,000 to 600,000 clones, about four fifths observed once, and the top ten hold over 10%. Sequencing used PBMCs. These receptor sequences come from a woman between 40 and 55 years old in good health. Some clones in this sample may be carry-over from other donors' samples.

V is TRBV28 and J is TRBJ1-5, with D unresolved. The V end was cut by 7 bases, the J end by 0 bases, with 19 bases between. There are 17 residues in the CDR3. CDR1 MDHEN and CDR2 SYDVKM come from the germline V gene. This CDR3 is CASTISGSEYSNQPQHF. The CDR3 bases are TGTGCCAGCACCATTAGCGGTTCCGAGTATAGCAATCAGCCCCAGCATTTT.

This sequence joins TRBV4-1 and TRBJ2-7, with 8 bases matching TRBD2. The V gene end was trimmed by 4 bases and the J gene end by 1 base; junction bases not matched to a gene: 6. The CDR3 totals 15 residues. CDR1 MGHRA and CDR2 YSYEKL come from the germline V gene. CDR3 protein: CASSRVGLASYEQYF. CDR3 in DNA: TGCGCCAGCAGCCGGGTAGGACTAGCATCCTACGAGCAGTACTTC.

The V call is TRBV4-1, the J call TRBJ2-1; TRBD2 aligns across 11 bases. The V gene end was trimmed by 1 base and the J gene end by 5 bases; junction bases not matched to a gene: 4. This CDR3 has 16 amino acids. The V gene's germline CDR1 is MGHRA and CDR2 YSYEKL. CDR3 sequence reads: CASSQAPGLADNEQFF. The CDR3, as DNA: TGCGCCAGCAGCCAAGCCCCGGGACTAGCGGACAATGAGCAGTTCTTC.

Points on this clone: A far larger clone differs by one base, so this is likely a read error. J is TRBJ2-7 and V is TRBV7-9, with 8 bases matching TRBD1. Per the germline V gene, CDR1 is SEHNR and CDR2 is FQNEAQ (reference sequence). V lost 3 bases and J lost 1; bases outside the gene matches: 17. The CDR3 totals 19 residues. This CDR3 is CASSFAVRTGGLGSYEQYF. The CDR3 nucleotides are TGTGCCAGCAGCTTTGCGGTGAGAACAGGGGGACTGGGGTCCTACGAGCAGTACTTC. The full variable domain, its missing parts supplied by reference TRBV7-9 and TRBJ2-7, is DTGVSQNPRHKITKRGQNVTFRCDPISEHNRLYWYRQTLGQGPEFLTYFQNEAQLEKSRLLSDRFSAERPKGSFSTLEIQRTEQGDSAMYLCASSFAVRTGGLGSYEQYFGPGTRLTVT.

The genes are TRBV18 and TRBJ2-7, with D perhaps assigned TRBD1 or TRBD2 (5 bases each). The CDR3 totals 15 residues. Per the germline V gene, CDR1 is KGHSH and CDR2 is LQKENI. Trimming cost V 6 bases and J 1 base, with 16 bases left between them. CDR3 sequence (DNA): TGTGCCAGCTCTCGGGGCCCCCGAGGGTCCTACGAGCAGTACTTC. Its protein product is CASSRGPRGSYEQYF.

DNA of the CDR3: TGTGCCAGCAGTTTTTTCAGCGGGAGGACCCATGAGCAGTTCTTC. This codes for CASSFFSGRTHEQFF. This chain connects TRBV28 to TRBJ2-1; 9 nucleotides match TRBD2. This CDR3 contains 15 residues. Germline V gene lookup returns CDR1 MDHEN and CDR2 SYDVKM. V shed 3 bases, J shed 8 bases, and the junction held 8 bases outside the gene matches.

Only one count was recorded for this clone. The chain carries TRBV6-5 and TRBJ1-4; D gene uncertain. The CDR3 length is 11 residues. Germline lookup yields CDR1 MNHEY and CDR2 SVGAGI. Deletions cut 2 bases from V and 7 bases from J, with 2 bases between. CDR3 residues: CASSYGEKLFF. The CDR3 region has the DNA TGTGCCAGCAGTTACGGTGAAAAACTGTTTTTT.

The table lists this clone with a few counts. The chain employs TRBV10-3 and TRBJ1-5, with TRBD1 matching 7 bases. Germline V CDR1 and CDR2: ENHRY, SYGVKD. The V segment lost 5 bases and the J segment 2 bases; nucleotides outside the gene matches: 3. The CDR3 sequence is 14 residues long. CDR3 in DNA: TGTGCCATCAGTCAGGGGGGTGGCAATCAGCCCCAGCATTTT. This translates into CAISQGGGNQPQHF.

The chain is built from TRBV27 and TRBJ2-3, with D maybe TRBD1 (6 bases). CDR3 length: 14 residues. Trimming took off 5 bases at V and 1 base at J, with 10 bases between the two ends. The V gene's germline CDR1 is MNHEY and CDR2 SMNVEV (reference sequence). The CDR3 nucleotides read TGTGCCAGCAGTCTACAGGGTGGCACAGATACGCAGTATTTT. Its translation: CASSLQGGTDTQYF.

This chain links TRBV30 with TRBJ1-2; D is ambiguous. The V gene's germline CDR1 is GTSNPN and CDR2 SVGIG (reference sequence). The V end was cut by 5 bases, the J end by 7 bases, with 11 bases between. The CDR3 contains 11 residues. In DNA form, the CDR3 reads TGTGCCTGGGCAGGCCCTCCTGGCTACACCTTC. Translation: CAWAGPPGYTF.

This clone has only a few counts. The CDR3 here is CASSEDLGTEAFF. The CDR3 region has the DNA TGTGCCAGCAGTGAGGATCTCGGGACTGAAGCTTTCTTT. The chain recombines TRBV2 with TRBJ1-1; D gene ambiguous. V lost 3 bases, J lost 5 bases, and 10 bases lay in between. The CDR3 is 13 residues long. Germline lookup yields CDR1 SNHLY and CDR2 FYNNEI.

CDR3 sequence: CSARAMASSTGELFF. In DNA form, the CDR3 reads TGCAGCGCCAGAGCTATGGCTAGTAGTACCGGGGAGCTGTTTTTT. V gene TRBV29-1 combines with J gene TRBJ2-2; no firm D call. This CDR3 is built from 15 residues. Looked up from germline, CDR1 is SQVTM and CDR2 is ANQGSEA. Trimming removed 7 bases at V and 5 bases at J, with 20 bases between.

The chain recombines TRBV28 with TRBJ1-4; unclear D gene. The V gene lost 6 bases and the J gene lost 2 bases, with 10 bases spanning the gap. The V gene's germline CDR1 is MDHEN and CDR2 SYDVKM. This CDR3 contains 14 residues. In nucleotides, the CDR3 is TGTGCCAGCAGCTCAGGTCCGACTAATGAAAAACTGTTTTTT. It encodes CASSSGPTNEKLFF.

This chain connects TRBV6-1 to TRBJ1-2; 8 bases map to TRBD1. The CDR3 is 14 residues long. Germline CDR1 and CDR2: MNHNS and SASEGT. J was trimmed by 7 bases and V by 2 bases; bases with no gene match: 6. CDR3 DNA sequence: TGTGCCAGCAGTGAATGGACAGGGAGAACTGGCTACACCTTC. Protein sequence: CASSEWTGRTGYTF.

The CDR3: CASSAGGGTYNEQFF. CDR3 DNA: TGTGCCAGCAGTGCGGGGGGAGGTACTTACAATGAGCAGTTCTTC. The chain joins TRBV6-4 to TRBJ2-1; 7 nucleotides match TRBD2. Germline V gives CDR1 MRHNA, CDR2 SNTAGT. The CDR3 contains 15 residues. J was trimmed by 4 bases and V by 4 bases; bases with no gene match: 7.

This clone appeared once. The CDR3 sequence is CASSLALANSYEQYF. In nucleotides, the CDR3 is TGTGCCAGCAGCTTAGCACTAGCGAATTCCTACGAGCAGTACTTC. The chain combines TRBV7-3 with TRBJ2-7; TRBD2 matches at 7 bases. Per the germline V gene, CDR1 is SGHTA and CDR2 is FQGTGA. The CDR3 extends over 15 amino acids. Unmatched junction bases numbered 5, after V lost 2 bases and J lost 1 base.

The V call is TRBV19, the J call TRBJ2-2; perhaps TRBD2 as D (6 bases). CDR1 and CDR2 (germline): LNHDA, SQIVND (reference sequence). The CDR3 extends over 14 amino acids. V lost 10 bases and J lost 6, with 18 bases in between. DNA of the CDR3: TGTGCCAACTTCAGCCGGCGGGACGCCGGGGAGCTGTTTTTT. Its translation is CANFSRRDAGELFF.

In DNA, the CDR3 is TGTGCCAGCAGCTCCACGACTAGCTGGGAGACCCAGTACTTC. This codes for CASSSTTSWETQYF. V gene TRBV7-6 combines with J gene TRBJ2-5; 7 nucleotides agree with TRBD2. The V segment lost 4 bases and the J segment 5 bases; nucleotides outside the gene matches: 7. This CDR3 contains 14 residues. The V gene's germline CDR1 is SGHVS and CDR2 FNYEAQ.

This clone was counted between two and nine times. V and J are TRBV4-1 and TRBJ2-5, with a weak D call TRBD1 (5 bases). The DNA end is a closer match to TRBJ2-7, so the J assignment may be wrong. Per germline, CDR1 MGHRA and CDR2 YSYEKL. This CDR3 is built from 13 residues. CDR3 amino acids: CASSHSGFDEQYF. As DNA, the CDR3 is TGCGCCAGCAGCCATTCAGGGTTCGACGAGCAGTACTTC.

The gene calls are TRBV4-1 and TRBJ1-4; 8 positions match TRBD1. CDR1 MGHRA and CDR2 YSYEKL come from the germline V gene. The CDR3 sequence is 15 residues long. J gave up 5 bases and V 1 base, and 3 bases lay outside the gene matches. CDR3 sequence: CASSQVNRGNEKLFF. CDR3 sequence (DNA): TGCGCCAGCAGCCAAGTAAACAGGGGGAATGAAAAACTGTTTTTT.

The rearrangement joins TRBV28 to TRBJ2-1; possible D gene TRBD2, 5 bases. From germline, CDR1 is MDHEN and CDR2 SYDVKM. The CDR3 totals 13 residues. V lost 8 bases to trimming and J lost 1 base, with 9 bases between them. The CDR3 DNA follows: TGTGCCAGCCTCCCGGGGTCCTACAATGAGCAGTTCTTC. Translated: CASLPGSYNEQFF.

At least ten counts were recorded for this clone. V usage is TRBV27 and J usage is TRBJ2-1; 10 positions match TRBD2. This CDR3 contains 16 residues. Germline CDR1 is MNHEY and CDR2 is SMNVEV (reference sequence). V gave up 3 bases and J gave up 9 bases; unmatched junction bases: 11. Here the CDR3 reads CASSFLLAGSKREQFF. CDR3 DNA sequence: TGTGCCAGCAGTTTCCTACTAGCGGGATCTAAACGTGAGCAGTTCTTC.

The gene calls are TRBV10-3 and TRBJ2-1, with 13 nucleotides matching TRBD2. Germline V CDR1 and CDR2: ENHRY, SYGVKD. After removal of 6 bases from V and 7 bases from J, the junction contained 6 bases not matched to a gene. The CDR3 totals 15 residues. In nucleotides, the CDR3 is TGTGCCATCAGCCTCGGACTAGCGGGAGTTAATGAGCAGTTCTTC. It is translated as CAISLGLAGVNEQFF.

In the case of this clone: Other DNA sequences in the same sample also yield this CDR3. The chain has TRBV19 and TRBJ2-5; D call uncertain. The germline gives CDR1 LNHDA, CDR2 SQIVND (reference sequence). The CDR3 totals 13 residues. V shed 4 bases and J shed 2 bases, with 8 bases lying between them. The CDR3 loop is CASSTGLQETQYF. The CDR3 DNA is TGTGCCAGTAGTACCGGGCTTCAAGAGACCCAGTACTTC.

The CDR3 nucleotides are TGTGCCAGCAGTTCGGATCCTGGAAACACCATATATTTT. Translated, it gives CASSSDPGNTIYF. This sequence joins TRBV2 and TRBJ1-3; D call uncertain. Trimming took 5 bases from V and 2 from J, leaving 7 bases between them. The CDR3 is 13 amino acids. The germline gives CDR1 SNHLY, CDR2 FYNNEI.

This sequence joins TRBV27 and TRBJ1-2, with 7 bases aligning to TRBD1. The CDR3 is 12 residues long. Losses at the gene ends were 8 bases for V and 8 bases for J; bases not matched to a gene: 8. Germline assignment: CDR1 MNHEY and CDR2 SMNVEV (reference sequence). In nucleotides, the CDR3 is TGTGCCAGCGGTTACAAGGGGGCGGGCTACACCTTC. Translation: CASGYKGAGYTF.

This chain uses TRBV7-8 with TRBJ2-1, with 12 bases lining up with TRBD2. This CDR3 contains 15 residues. CDR1 is SGHVS and CDR2 is FQNEAQ in the germline V gene. V lost 5 bases to trimming and J lost 9 bases; unmatched junction nucleotides: 8. The CDR3 DNA is TGTGCCAGCAGCCCCCGACTAGCGGGAGAAGGTGAGCAGTTCTTC. Translated: CASSPRLAGEGEQFF.

The chain uses TRBV5-4 and TRBJ2-3, with D perhaps matching TRBD1 (5 bases). The length of the CDR3 is 16 residues. Germline V gives CDR1 SGHNT, CDR2 YYREEE (reference sequence). Between the trimmed V and J ends, which lost 5 bases and 0 bases, there was a span of 16 bases. CDR3 sequence: CASSQGYGSSTDTQYF. CDR3 coding DNA: TGTGCCAGCAGTCAGGGTTATGGATCAAGCACAGATACGCAGTATTTT.

The V gene is TRBV6-5, the J gene TRBJ2-7; D might be TRBD1 (6 bases). The CDR3 is 15 residues long. V shed 4 bases and J shed 1 base, with 14 bases lying between them. The V gene's germline CDR1 is MNHEY and CDR2 SVGAGI. CDR3 sequence (DNA): TGTGCCAGCAGTTTACAGGGAACGAGGTCCTACGAGCAGTACTTC. Its protein is CASSLQGTRSYEQYF.

The rearrangement uses TRBV4-3 and TRBJ2-1, with D possibly matching TRBD1 (5 bases). V lost 2 bases, J lost 4 bases, and 18 bases lay in between. Looked up from germline, CDR1 is LGHNA and CDR2 is YSLEER. The CDR3 loop spans 17 amino acids. The CDR3 reads CASSQSYEGAFYNEQFF. In DNA form, the CDR3 reads TGCGCCAGCAGCCAATCATACGAAGGGGCTTTTTACAATGAGCAGTTCTTC.

This sequence joins TRBV19 and TRBJ2-7; possible D gene TRBD2, 7 bases. CDR1 and CDR2 (germline): LNHDA, SQIVND (reference sequence). The germline V and J ends were trimmed by 3 bases and 5 bases, with 20 bases remaining between them. The CDR3 extends over 16 amino acids. CDR3 DNA: TGTGCCAGTAGTATTGGGGGGGCGGGAGTAGATCACGAGCAGTACTTC. Amino acid sequence: CASSIGGAGVDHEQYF.

The V and J genes are TRBV21-1 and TRBJ2-7; no DNA check was done on the table's D call, TRBD1. TRBV21-1 is a listed pseudogene. The CDR3 consists of 11 residues. CDR3 residues: CASSLAGEQYF. In DNA form, the CDR3 reads TGTGCCAGCAGCCTCGCAGGAGAGCAGTACTTC.